This T cell receptor beta chain was found in a study of response to subunit inactivated influenza vaccine. Findings and limits, study-wide: The authors proposed limited new T cell recruitment per seasonal influenza vaccination.

TCRdb reprocessed the RT-PCR reads via MiXCR and lists one record per CDR3 protein. Of 170,000 or so distinct CDR3 sequences in the sample, around 10% were seen once. The germline V gene encodes CDR1 MNHNS and CDR2 SASEGT. This CDR3 has 15 amino acids. Trimming pared 5 bases from V and 0 bases from J, leaving 13 bases between. This clonotype was observed at least ten times. Its antigen is unknown. The TCR comes from a man between 50 and 75 years old who received an inactivated influenza vaccine. The sequencing used CD8+ T cells sorted from PBMCs, collected roughly 24 months after vaccination. This rearrangement joins TRBV6-1 to TRBJ1-1, with D uncertain. The CDR3 protein is CASSRGWDLNTEAFF. Here the CDR3 DNA reads TGTGCCAGCAGTCGCGGGTGGGATTTGAACACTGAAGCTTTCTTT.